This passage covers 17 T cell receptor beta chains from one sample sequenced in a study of blood T cell repertoires in COVID-19. This table comes from immunoSEQ multiplex PCR, and its TCRdb copy is limited to in-frame clones, with some not included. Among 150,000 to 200,000 clones listed, approximately 82% were seen once. Sequencing input: peripheral blood. The receptor source for this set is a woman aged 40 to 50 with COVID-19, enrolled during active disease.

The V gene is TRBV18, the J gene TRBJ1-1; D is possibly TRBD1 (5 bases). Between the trimmed V and J ends, which lost 3 bases and 6 bases, there was a span of 14 bases. Germline lookup yields CDR1 KGHSH and CDR2 LQKENI. The CDR3 sequence is 14 residues long. The CDR3 region has the DNA TGTGCCAGCTCACCGCCCGGGGGGGGGTCTGAAGCTTTCTTT. Protein: CASSPPGGGSEAFF.

This clone was recorded only once. This chain joins TRBV3-1 (or the pseudogene TRBV3-2) and TRBJ1-2; 8 nucleotides agree with TRBD1. Trimming cost V 3 bases and J 8 bases; bases outside gene matches: 14. This CDR3 has 16 amino acids. CDR1 LGHDT and CDR2 YNNKEL come from the germline V gene (reference sequence). The chain's CDR3 is CASSQSSLQGDLGYTF. CDR3 coding DNA: TGTGCCAGCAGCCAGTCAAGCCTACAGGGGGATTTAGGCTACACCTTC.

The J gene is TRBJ2-1, the V gene TRBV3-1 (or the pseudogene TRBV3-2), with 11 bases matching TRBD1. CDR3 length: 18 residues. After removal of 4 bases from V and 2 bases from J, the junction contained 10 bases not matched to a gene. Germline CDR1 and CDR2: LGHDT and YNNKEL (reference sequence). The CDR3 nucleotides are TGTGCCAGCAGCCCGGACAGGGGGCGGCGGGGAACCTACAATGAGCAGTTCTTC. Translated, it gives CASSPDRGRRGTYNEQFF.

This chain connects TRBV28 to TRBJ2-3, with a weak D call TRBD2 (7 bases). V shed 5 bases and J shed 8 bases, with 20 bases lying between them. Germline lookup yields CDR1 MDHEN and CDR2 SYDVKM. The CDR3 totals 15 residues. CDR3 nucleotide sequence: TGTGCCAGCAGTCGTTCCGGGACTACACAGGGTACGCAGTATTTT. This gives the protein CASSRSGTTQGTQYF.

The chain combines TRBV6-5 with TRBJ2-7, with a weak D call TRBD2 (6 bases). The CDR3 totals 13 residues. Germline CDR1 MNHEY, CDR2 SVGAGI. Deletions cut 4 bases from V and 3 bases from J, with 10 bases between. CDR3 coding DNA: TGTGCCAGCAGTTCGGCGGACTACTACGAGCAGTACTTC. It is translated as CASSSADYYEQYF.

The chain uses TRBV5-1 and TRBJ1-6; no clear D. This CDR3 has 18 amino acids. Germline V gene lookup returns CDR1 SGHRS and CDR2 YFSETQ. Deletions cut 0 bases from V and 9 bases from J, with 22 bases between. The CDR3: CASSLEGAATSEFSPLHF. CDR3 nucleotides: TGCGCCAGCAGCTTGGAAGGTGCCGCAACCTCGGAGTTTTCACCCCTCCACTTT.

The J gene is TRBJ2-7, the V gene TRBV7-6, with 11 nucleotides matching TRBD2. This CDR3 has 15 amino acids. Per germline, CDR1 SGHVS and CDR2 FNYEAQ. The V gene end was trimmed by 5 bases and the J gene end by 2 bases; junction bases not matched to a gene: 5. In nucleotides, the CDR3 is TGTGCCAGCAGCGGAGGGACTAGCGGTACCTACGAGCAGTACTTC. It encodes CASSGGTSGTYEQYF.

The CDR3 nucleotides are TGTGCCACCAGCAGAACCCGGGACATCAGCACAGATACGCAGTATTTT. It translates to CATSRTRDISTDTQYF. The J gene is TRBJ2-3, the V gene TRBV15; perhaps TRBD1 as D (6 bases). This CDR3 comprises 16 residues. Germline V CDR1 and CDR2: LNHNV, YYDKDF (reference sequence). Trimming removed 2 bases at V and 0 bases at J, with 12 bases between.

CDR3 coding DNA: TGTGCCAGCAGTTTAGTCCTAGGCACAGATACGCAGTATTTT. As protein: CASSLVLGTDTQYF. The rearrangement links TRBV28 to TRBJ2-3; no definite D call. The CDR3 totals 14 residues. CDR1 MDHEN and CDR2 SYDVKM come from the germline V gene. V was clipped by 2 bases and J by 1 base, with 7 bases between them. The full variable domain, completed using reference TRBV28 and TRBJ2-3, is DVKVTQSSRYLVKRTGEKVFLECVQDMDHENMFWYRQDPGLGLRLIYFSYDVKMKEKGDIPEGYSVSREKKERFSLILESASTNQTSMYLCASSLVLGTDTQYFGPGTRLTVL.

The gene calls are TRBV19 and TRBJ2-7; 8 bases map to TRBD2. V gave up 6 bases and J gave up 7 bases; unmatched junction bases: 8. This CDR3 contains 13 residues. Germline loops: CDR1 LNHDA, CDR2 SQIVND (reference sequence). The CDR3 reads CASSGGRNLEQYF. CDR3 nucleotide sequence: TGTGCCAGTAGCGGCGGGAGGAACTTAGAGCAGTACTTC.

The chain has TRBV10-3 and TRBJ2-2; 8 bases align to TRBD2. Trimming cost V 6 bases and J 6 bases; bases outside gene matches: 6. The CDR3 is made up of 14 amino acids. Germline V gives CDR1 ENHRY, CDR2 SYGVKD. The DNA for the CDR3 is TGTGCCATCAGGGGGTCAGCGGGGGCCGGGGAGCTGTTTTTT. It codes for CAIRGSAGAGELFF.

The chain joins TRBV10-3 to TRBJ2-2; 9 nucleotides agree with TRBD2. CDR3 size: 16 residues. Germline CDR1 reads ENHRY; CDR2 reads SYGVKD. Trimming cost V 7 bases and J 2 bases; bases outside gene matches: 8. The CDR3 sequence is CAIKMLAGSNTGELFF. In DNA, the CDR3 is TGTGCCATCAAGATGCTAGCGGGAAGTAACACCGGGGAGCTGTTTTTT.

The chain joins TRBV5-1 to TRBJ2-5; D is perhaps TRBD1 (5 bases). The CDR3 is 15 amino acids. Trimming left V 0 bases short and J 2 bases short, with 11 bases between. Germline V gene data show CDR1 as SGHRS and CDR2 as YFSETQ. The CDR3 DNA is TGCGCCAGCAGCTTGGCCCAGGGATTTCAAGAGACCCAGTACTTC. It codes for CASSLAQGFQETQYF. The whole variable domain, remainder taken from reference TRBV5-1 and TRBJ2-5, is KAGVTQTPRYLIKTRGQQVTLSCSPISGHRSVSWYQQTPGQGLQFLFEYFSETQRNKGNFPGRFSGRQFSNSRSEMNVSTLELGDSALYLCASSLAQGFQETQYFGPGTRLLVL.

The chain is built from TRBV18 and TRBJ1-2; 7 bases are a match to TRBD1. The ends lost 0 bases at V and 7 bases at J; junction bases unmatched: 8. Germline V gene sequence: CDR1 KGHSH, CDR2 LQKENI. The CDR3 totals 15 residues. As DNA, the CDR3 is TGTGCCAGCTCACCACCTCTTACAGGGGTTGGTGGCTACACCTTC. Translating it yields CASSPPLTGVGGYTF.

Only a few counts were recorded for this clone. The V and J genes are TRBV5-1 and TRBJ2-5; 7 positions agree with TRBD1. V was pared by 4 bases and J by 5 bases, with 11 bases of the junction left unmatched. This CDR3 spans 15 amino acids. The germline V gene has CDR1 SGHRS and CDR2 YFSETQ. CDR3 in amino acids: CASSPEGAVSETQYF. CDR3 bases: TGCGCCAGCAGCCCAGAGGGGGCCGTCAGCGAGACCCAGTACTTC.

The rearrangement links TRBV4-2 to TRBJ2-3; TRBD2 aligns across 7 bases. In germline, CDR1 is LGHNA, CDR2 YNFKEQ. CDR3 size: 14 residues. J was trimmed by 2 bases and V by 3 bases; bases with no gene match: 2. The CDR3 bases are TGTGCCAGCAGCCATCGGGAGGACACAGATACGCAGTATTTT. This translates into CASSHREDTDTQYF.

The gene calls are TRBV29-1 and TRBJ1-1, with TRBD1 as a possible D gene (5 bases). V was cut by 4 bases and J by 0 bases, with 12 bases left in between. This CDR3 spans 14 amino acids. CDR1 is SQVTM, CDR2 ANQGSEA, per germline. The CDR3 reads CSVGLGGVNTEAFF. The CDR3 DNA is TGCAGCGTTGGGCTTGGGGGGGTGAACACTGAAGCTTTCTTT.